Listed below are T cell receptor beta chains from one sample, sequenced in a study of blood T cell repertoires in COVID-19. Assay: immunoSEQ multiplex PCR; the TCRdb copy retains only in-frame clones and omits some. Of 260,000 or so clones in the sample, 83% were seen once. The sequenced material came from PBMCs or T cells enriched from blood (not recorded which). Receptor source: a woman aged 40 to 50 who had been exposed to COVID-19. The CDR3 runs from the conserved cysteine through the conserved F or W. The D gene is left open where the match is weak. Some rows mark clone size as missing; the rest say once, few, many or name a class of expanded clone.

d_gene	v_gene	abundance	j_gene	CDR3aa	CDR3nt
TRBD1	TRBV9	-	TRBJ1-6	CASSVADRGNSPLHF	TGTGCCAGCAGCGTAGCGGACAGGGGCAATTCACCCCTCCACTTT
-	TRBV27	-	TRBJ2-5	CASSFFADQETQYF	TGTGCCAGCAGTTTTTTCGCAGACCAAGAGACCCAGTACTTC
TRBD2	TRBV12-5	-	TRBJ2-7	CASELAGGRYEQYF	TGTGCTAGTGAACTAGCGGGGGGTCGCTACGAGCAGTACTTC
TRBD1	TRBV3-1/TRBV3-2	-	TRBJ2-3	CASSQGQGYGRDTDTQYF	TGTGCCAGCAGCCAGGGACAGGGGTATGGCAGAGACACAGATACGCAGTATTTT
TRBD2	TRBV7-8	-	TRBJ2-5	CASLVRGGQETQYF	TGTGCCAGCCTGGTTCGGGGGGGACAAGAGACCCAGTACTTC
-	TRBV6-5	-	TRBJ1-6	CATRTGLSGSPLHF	TGTGCCACCAGGACCGGCCTAAGCGGTTCACCCCTCCACTTT
TRBD1	TRBV18	once	TRBJ1-2	CASSPLGQRNPNYGYTF	TGTGCCAGCTCACCATTGGGACAGCGCAATCCTAACTATGGCTACACCTTC
TRBD2	TRBV24-1	-	TRBJ2-1	CATSDLPTPTGGRGEQFF	TGTGCCACCAGTGATTTGCCCACCCCCACGGGAGGTCGTGGTGAGCAGTTCTTC
TRBD1	TRBV15	-	TRBJ2-7	CATSRWDRAAYEQYF	TGTGCCACCAGCAGGTGGGACAGGGCGGCCTACGAGCAGTACTTC
-	TRBV18	-	TRBJ1-1	CASSLQGTTEAFF	TGTGCCAGCTCACTACAGGGTACCACTGAAGCTTTCTTT
TRBD1	TRBV19	-	TRBJ1-5	CASSIDQDRGLYQPQHF	TGTGCCAGTAGTATTGATCAGGACAGGGGGCTCTATCAGCCCCAGCATTTT
TRBD1	TRBV30	-	TRBJ1-2	CAWTGGNGYTF	TGTGCCTGGACAGGGGGGAATGGCTACACCTTC
TRBD1	TRBV5-5	few	TRBJ2-7	CASSPSPGTGTYEQYF	TGTGCCAGCAGCCCCAGTCCCGGGACAGGGACCTACGAGCAGTACTTC
-	TRBV6-6	once	TRBJ1-5	CASSPRGGGTFNQPQHF	TGTGCCAGCAGTCCCCGGGGAGGGGGAACCTTCAATCAGCCCCAGCATTTT
-	TRBV5-1	once	TRBJ2-7	CASSFGQALGEQYF	TGCGCCAGCAGCTTTGGGCAGGCCCTGGGTGAGCAGTACTTC
TRBD1	TRBV4-3	-	TRBJ1-2	CASSPGQGANYGYTF	TGCGCCAGCAGCCCCGGACAGGGGGCTAACTATGGCTACACCTTC
TRBD1	TRBV6-2/TRBV6-3	-	TRBJ1-6	CASSRWRTGDNSPLHF	TGTGCCAGCAGTCGCTGGCGGACAGGTGATAATTCACCCCTCCACTTT
TRBD1	TRBV12-5	-	TRBJ1-3	CASGFQIRDRELTGNTIYF	TGTGCTAGTGGTTTCCAAATCCGGGACAGGGAGCTGACTGGAAACACCATATATTTT
-	TRBV7-8	once	TRBJ1-1	CASSASGTEAFF	TGTGCCAGCAGCGCGTCGGGCACTGAAGCTTTCTTT
-	TRBV27	-	TRBJ2-6	CASGPSGANVLTF	TGTGCCAGCGGCCCATCTGGGGCCAACGTCCTGACTTTC
TRBD2	TRBV12-5	-	TRBJ2-1	CASGLVVLAGGPSYNEQFF	TGTGCTAGTGGTTTGGTAGTCCTAGCGGGGGGGCCCTCCTACAATGAGCAGTTCTTC
TRBD2	TRBV7-3	-	TRBJ2-1	CASSPRGGSYNEQFF	TGTGCCAGCAGCCCGCGGGGGGGCTCCTACAATGAGCAGTTCTTC
-	TRBV11-2	many	TRBJ1-2	CASSLAQRDGYTF	TGTGCCAGCAGCTTAGCCCAGAGGGATGGCTACACCTTC
TRBD1	TRBV12-3/TRBV12-4	-	TRBJ2-2	CASKQGATGELFF	TGTGCCAGCAAACAGGGGGCAACCGGGGAGCTGTTTTTT
TRBD2	TRBV4-1	-	TRBJ2-7	CASSQVWRASGGSYEQYF	TGCGCCAGCAGCCAAGTCTGGCGGGCCAGCGGGGGCTCCTACGAGCAGTACTTC
TRBD1	TRBV30	-	TRBJ2-5	CAWSVQPRSGQGSQETQYF	TGTGCCTGGAGTGTACAACCTCGTTCAGGACAGGGGAGCCAAGAGACCCAGTACTTC
TRBD1	TRBV6-5	-	TRBJ1-2	CASSHTGTGGYGYTF	TGTGCCAGCAGTCATACCGGGACAGGGGGCTATGGCTACACCTTC
TRBD1	TRBV18	-	TRBJ1-5	CASSGGTGDQPQHF	TGTGCCAGCTCAGGAGGGACAGGGGATCAGCCCCAGCATTTT